A selection of T cell receptor beta chains follows, all from one sample in a study of HIV-infected patients and healthy controls. TCRdb reprocessed the 5' RACE reads with MiXCR, giving one entry per CDR3 protein. The sample lists approximately 15,000 distinct CDR3 sequences, 9% to 15% occurring once. The sequenced sample was blood, obtained during antiretroviral therapy. All receptors come from an adult with HIV infection. The donor label of this sample is uncertain. The CDR3 runs from the conserved cysteine through the conserved F or W. D genes are given only for firm matches. Rows give clone size only sometimes, using once, few, many, or a class for an expanded clone.

size,V,J,D,DNA,CDR3
-,TRBV11-2,TRBJ2-1,TRBD2,TGTGCCAGCAGCTCCCCAGGGACTAGCTGGAGGGGTGAGCAGTTCTTC,CASSSPGTSWRGEQFF
many,TRBV12-3/TRBV12-4,TRBJ2-2,TRBD2,TGTGCCAGCAGTTTCTGGGAGGGGACCGGGGAGCTGTTTTTT,CASSFWEGTGELFF
-,TRBV12-3/TRBV12-4,TRBJ2-5,-,TGTGCCAGCAGTTTGAACAGGGCTCCAGAGACCCAGTACTTC,CASSLNRAPETQYF
many,TRBV20-1,TRBJ2-3,TRBD2,TGCAGTGCTAGAGCGGGGGGGGTGGATACGCAGTATTTT,CSARAGGVDTQYF
many,TRBV9,TRBJ1-2,TRBD1,TGTGCCAGCACCTTTACCGGGACAGGCATAAGCTACACCTTC,CASTFTGTGISYTF
many,TRBV27,TRBJ2-6,-,TGTGCCAGCAGTCCTCATCGGACAGCTCTATCTGGGGCCAACGTCCTGACTTTC,CASSPHRTALSGANVLTF
many,TRBV7-2,TRBJ2-1,-,TGTGCCAGCAGCTTACTCCTCGAGGACTACAGAGCTGTCAATGAGCAGTTCTTC,CASSLLLEDYRAVNEQFF
many,TRBV12-3/TRBV12-4,TRBJ1-1,-,TGTGCCAGCAGTTTAGAAGCGACAAGGGGGATCATTGCGAACACTGAAGCTTTCTTT,CASSLEATRGIIANTEAFF
few,TRBV11-1,TRBJ1-2,-,TGTGCCAGCAGCCCGGGGGTGTCCTACGGCTACACCTTC,CASSPGVSYGYTF
few,TRBV7-9,TRBJ2-1,-,TGTGCCAGCCGCCCCGGGCCTCAATCCTACAATGAGCAGTTCTTC,CASRPGPQSYNEQFF
-,TRBV7-8,TRBJ2-1,-,TGTGCCAGCAGCCCCATCGGGGGAGCGAGCTCCTACAATGAGCAGTTCTTC,CASSPIGGASSYNEQFF
-,TRBV19,TRBJ1-1,-,TGTGCCAGTAACCCGGACAGTAGGAACACTGAAGCTTTCTTT,CASNPDSRNTEAFF
few,TRBV5-1,TRBJ1-4,-,TGCGCCAGCAGCTGGAGCAGGGGATACACCACGACCTCAAATGAAAAACTGTTTTTT,CASSWSRGYTTTSNEKLFF
-,TRBV15,TRBJ1-5,-,TGTGCCACCAGCAGAGATGCCCGGAGCAATCAGCCCCAGCATTTT,CATSRDARSNQPQHF
many,TRBV19,TRBJ2-7,TRBD1,TGTGCCAGTAGTATCGCTCAGGACAGGCAGAGCTCCTACGAGCAGTACTTC,CASSIAQDRQSSYEQYF
-,TRBV7-2,TRBJ2-1,-,TGTGCCAGCAGCTTAGCTGCCCGGGGGCCCTACAATGAGCAGTTCTTC,CASSLAARGPYNEQFF
many,TRBV19,TRBJ2-1,-,TGTGCCAGTAGTATCGGGACAAGTAACAATGAGCAGTTCTTC,CASSIGTSNNEQFF
-,TRBV19,TRBJ1-5,TRBD1,TGTGCCAGTAGTTCGACAGGGGGCGCGGATCAGCCCCAGCATTTT,CASSSTGGADQPQHF
many,TRBV10-3,TRBJ1-1,-,TGTGCCATCAGTGCTATAGACAGGACGATGAACACTGAAGCTTTCTTT,CAISAIDRTMNTEAFF
few,TRBV28,TRBJ1-4,-,TGTGCCAGCAGTCGGCAGGGGAGTGAAAAACTGTTTTTT,CASSRQGSEKLFF
many,TRBV7-2,TRBJ2-3,-,TGTGCCAGCAGCGTGGACTCCCTCACAGATACGCAGTATTTT,CASSVDSLTDTQYF
-,TRBV24-1,TRBJ2-2,TRBD1,TGTGCCACCAGTGACGGGGACAGGGGGTTGTTCACGAACACCGGGGAGCTGTTTTTT,CATSDGDRGLFTNTGELFF